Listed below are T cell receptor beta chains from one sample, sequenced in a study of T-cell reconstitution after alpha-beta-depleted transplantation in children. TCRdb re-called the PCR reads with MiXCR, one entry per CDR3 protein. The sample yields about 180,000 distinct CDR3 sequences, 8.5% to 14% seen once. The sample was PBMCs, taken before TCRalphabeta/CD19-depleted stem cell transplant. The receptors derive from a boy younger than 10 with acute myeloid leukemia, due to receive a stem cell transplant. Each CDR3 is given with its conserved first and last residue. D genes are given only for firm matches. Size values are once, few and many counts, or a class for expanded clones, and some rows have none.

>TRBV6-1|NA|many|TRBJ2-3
TGTGCCAGCAGTGAAAGGGTTGGGGGGCGCAGGGTCTCTAGCACAGATACGCAGTATTTT
CASSERVGGRRVSSTDTQYF
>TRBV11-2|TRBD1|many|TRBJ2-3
TGTGCCAGCAGGCGGGGCGGGGGACAGGGGAGCACAGATACGCAGTATTTT
CASRRGGGQGSTDTQYF
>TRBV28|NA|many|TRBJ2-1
TGTGCCAGCTATTCTCTCTATGAGCAGTTCTTC
CASYSLYEQFF
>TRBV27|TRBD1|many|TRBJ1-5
TGTGCCAGCAGCAACAGGGGGAATCAGCCCCAGCATTTT
CASSNRGNQPQHF
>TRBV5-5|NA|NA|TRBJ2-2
TGTGCCAGCAGCTTCGTCGGGACCGGGGAGCTGTTTTTT
CASSFVGTGELFF
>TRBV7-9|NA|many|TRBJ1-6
TGTGCCAGCAGCTTTATCGCCGGGCAGAATTCACCCCTCCACTTT
CASSFIAGQNSPLHF
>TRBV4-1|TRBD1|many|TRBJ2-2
TGCGCCAGCAGCCACACAAGACAGGGCGACACCGGGGAGCTGTTTTTT
CASSHTRQGDTGELFF
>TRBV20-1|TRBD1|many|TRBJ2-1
TGCAGTGCTAGAGCAATGACCGGGACAGGGGGGGTCTATGAGCAGTTCTTC
CSARAMTGTGGVYEQFF
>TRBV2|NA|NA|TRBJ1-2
TGTGCCAGCAGTGAGACATTATATGGCTACACCTTC
CASSETLYGYTF
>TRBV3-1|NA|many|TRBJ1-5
TGTGCCAGCAGCCACAGGGCAGGGCCCCAGCATTTT
CASSHRAGPQHF
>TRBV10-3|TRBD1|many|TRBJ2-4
TGTGCCATCCAACCCCGACCCGGGACAGGGGGCTTGACCAAAAACATTCAGTACTTC
CAIQPRPGTGGLTKNIQYF
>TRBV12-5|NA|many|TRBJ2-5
TGTGCTAGTGGTTTGGCCCCTACTTGGGAGACCCAGTACTTC
CASGLAPTWETQYF
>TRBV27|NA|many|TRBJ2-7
TGTGCCAGCAGTTTATCCGGTCCCGTGGGGGGCCGTACCGAGCAGTACTTC
CASSLSGPVGGRTEQYF
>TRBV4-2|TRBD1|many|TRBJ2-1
TGTGCCAGCAGCCAAGATCGTTCAGGGGGCAATGAGCAGTTCTTC
CASSQDRSGGNEQFF
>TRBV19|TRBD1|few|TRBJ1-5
TGTGCCAGTAGTATTGACAGGGGAGAAAATCAGCCCCAGCATTTT
CASSIDRGENQPQHF
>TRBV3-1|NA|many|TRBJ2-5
TGTGCCAGCAGCCCTCGACAGGGAGGAGGGGCCCAGTACTTC
CASSPRQGGGAQYF
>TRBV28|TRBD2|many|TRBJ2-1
TGTGCCAGCAGTACCCCGGGGGGAAGCCATGAGCAGTTCTTC
CASSTPGGSHEQFF
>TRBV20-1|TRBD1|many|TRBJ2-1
TGCAGTGCCTGGGGAGTTAGGACAGGGTACTACAATGAGCAGTTCTTC
CSAWGVRTGYYNEQFF
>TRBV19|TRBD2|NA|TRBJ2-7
TGTGCCAGTAGTAGGCTAGCGGGGCACTACGAGCAGTACTTC
CASSRLAGHYEQYF
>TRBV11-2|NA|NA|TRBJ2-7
TGTGCCAGCAGCTCAGACCCAGCCTACGAGCAGTACTTC
CASSSDPAYEQYF
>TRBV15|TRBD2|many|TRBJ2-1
TGTGCCACCAGCCGCCGACTAGCCCCCTACAATGAGCAGTTCTTC
CATSRRLAPYNEQFF
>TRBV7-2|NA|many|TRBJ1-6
TGTGCCAGCAGCCCCCAGACAGGAGCTTATAATTCACCCCTCCACTTT
CASSPQTGAYNSPLHF
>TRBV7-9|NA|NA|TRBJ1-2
TGTGCCAGCAGCCCACAGGAGACCATGGATGGCTACACCTTC
CASSPQETMDGYTF
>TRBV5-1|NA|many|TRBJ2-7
TGCGCCAGCAGCTTGAGTCCCGGGGGCCCCTTTTCCTACGAGCAGTACTTC
CASSLSPGGPFSYEQYF
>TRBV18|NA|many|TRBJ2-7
TGTGCCAGCTCACCTGACCGTCAGAGATCGACCTACGAGCAGTACTTC
CASSPDRQRSTYEQYF
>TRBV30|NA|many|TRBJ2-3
TGTGCCTGGAGTGTACGGAGGGAGCAGTATTTT
CAWSVRREQYF
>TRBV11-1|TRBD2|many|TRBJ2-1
TGTGCCAGCAGCACGGCACCGGGACTAGCGAGGATGAGGCACTACAATGAGCAGTTCTTC
CASSTAPGLARMRHYNEQFF
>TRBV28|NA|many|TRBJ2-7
TGTGCCAGCAGTTTGTGGACCCTCGCCTCCTACGAGCAGTACTTC
CASSLWTLASYEQYF
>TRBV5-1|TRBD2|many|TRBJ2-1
TGCGCCAGCAGCTTCCGGACAGTAACTAGCGGGAGCTCCTACAATGAGCAGTTCTTC
CASSFRTVTSGSSYNEQFF
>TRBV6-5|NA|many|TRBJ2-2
TGTGCCAGCAGTTACGCGCCGACCTACGGGGAGCTGTTTTTT
CASSYAPTYGELFF
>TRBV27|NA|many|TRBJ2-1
TGTGCCAGCAGTTTATCCCGCAGGGGCAATGAGCAGTTCTTC
CASSLSRRGNEQFF
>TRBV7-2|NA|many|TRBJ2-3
TGTGCCAGCAGTCCACGGTTTGGCACAGATACGCAGTATTTT
CASSPRFGTDTQYF
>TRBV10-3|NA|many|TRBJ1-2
TGTGCCATCAGTCCCAGCCGCTATGGCTACACCTTC
CAISPSRYGYTF
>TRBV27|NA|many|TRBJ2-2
TGTGCCAGCAGCCCGTCGGGGGCTGAGACCGGGGAGCTGTTTTTT
CASSPSGAETGELFF
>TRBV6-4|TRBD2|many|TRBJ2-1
TGTGCCAGCAGGACCGCGACTAGCGGGGAGGGTCGCCTCTACAATGAGCAGTTCTTC
CASRTATSGEGRLYNEQFF
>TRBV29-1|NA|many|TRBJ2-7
TGCAGCGTTGGTGGGGGAGCCTACGAGCAGTACTTC
CSVGGGAYEQYF
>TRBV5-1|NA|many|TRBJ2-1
TGCGCCAGCAGCTTGGCGCCCTACAATGAGCAGTTCTTC
CASSLAPYNEQFF
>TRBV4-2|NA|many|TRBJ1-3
TGTGCCAGCAACTCCGAGGCCAGGGTGCATGGAAACACCATATATTTT
CASNSEARVHGNTIYF
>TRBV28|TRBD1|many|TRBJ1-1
TGTGCCAGCAGTGGACAGGGCTTTAACACTGAAGCTTTCTTT
CASSGQGFNTEAFF
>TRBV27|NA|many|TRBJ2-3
TGTGCCAGCTTCCCCCTGGTGGCTGACACAGATACGCAGTATTTT
CASFPLVADTDTQYF
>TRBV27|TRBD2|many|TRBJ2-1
TGTGCCAGCAGTTCCACAAGACTAGCGGGAGGGGTTGATGAGCAGTTCTTC
CASSSTRLAGGVDEQFF
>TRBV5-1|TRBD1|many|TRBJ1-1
TGCGCCAGCACCCATGGCGACAGGGTGGGGGGAACTGAAGCTTTCTTT
CASTHGDRVGGTEAFF
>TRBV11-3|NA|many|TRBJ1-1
TGTGCCAGCAGCTTAAACTTGCAGGGCTTGGGGCGGAACACTGAAGCTTTCTTT
CASSLNLQGLGRNTEAFF
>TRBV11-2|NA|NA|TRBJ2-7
TGTGCCAGCAGCTCCCCAGTCCAAGCCTACGAGCAGTACTTC
CASSSPVQAYEQYF
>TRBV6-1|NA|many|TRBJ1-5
TGTGCCAGCAGTGAGCAGTTCAATCAGCCCCAGCATTTT
CASSEQFNQPQHF
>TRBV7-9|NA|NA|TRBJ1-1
TGTGCCAGCACCCTGGGAGAGAACACTGAAGCTTTCTTT
CASTLGENTEAFF
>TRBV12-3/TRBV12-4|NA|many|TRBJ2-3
TGTGCCAGCAGTTTAGCGGGAACAGAGGGCCGGCAGTATTTT
CASSLAGTEGRQYF
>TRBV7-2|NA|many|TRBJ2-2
TGTGCCAGCAGCTTAAAGTTCACAGGGTCGGCCGGGGAGCTGTTTTTT
CASSLKFTGSAGELFF
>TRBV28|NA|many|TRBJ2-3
TGTGCCAGCAGTCCCACGACGACCCTCACAGATACGCAGTATTTT
CASSPTTTLTDTQYF
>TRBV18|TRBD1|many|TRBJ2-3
TGTGCCAGCTCACCCCCGGGACAGCGCACAGATACGCAGTATTTT
CASSPPGQRTDTQYF
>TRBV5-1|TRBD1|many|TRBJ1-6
TGCGCCAGCAGGGGGACAGGCGATAACGACCTCCACTTT
CASRGTGDNDLHF
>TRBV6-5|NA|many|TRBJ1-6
TGTGCCAGCAGTTACTCGTCAGGGGTACATAATTCACCCCTCCACTTT
CASSYSSGVHNSPLHF